Reported below is one T cell receptor (beta chain). This specimen belongs to a study of blood T cell repertoires in COVID-19. Across the whole study: COVID-19 samples, acute and convalescent, were from the United States, Italy and Spain. PBMCs, B-cell-depleted T cells, or T cells provided the cDNA or gDNA that made up the material.

The germline V gene encodes CDR1 ENHRY and CDR2 SYGVKD. V lost 5 bases, J lost 6 bases, and 7 bases lay in between. There are 12 residues in the CDR3. As processed by the authors: Using reference gene primer amplification, nucleated cell counts were estimated. Repertoires were generated with immunoSEQ multiplex PCR, while TCRdb's copy carries only in-frame clones and drops some. V and J calls and clone size are copied from that table; D and trimming were computed from the DNA. The sample has roughly 50,000 clones, about nine tenths seen once. Specimen: peripheral blood. The rearrangement joins TRBV10-3 to TRBJ2-2; D not resolved. The clonotype originates from a woman aged 55-75 years with active COVID-19. The CDR3 loop reads CAISPRAGELFF. The CDR3 region has the DNA TGTGCCATCAGTCCCCGGGCCGGGGAGCTGTTTTTT.